This entry features one TCR beta chain sequence. This clone was recorded a few times. Its antigen is currently not known. Qualities for individual bases were not recorded, and no much larger clone is one base off. From the cysteine through the phenylalanine, the CDR3 covers 13 amino acids. Here the CDR3 DNA is all that survives: 39 bases in frame from base 1. The junction shows trimming of 4 bases on V and 1 base on J, plus 7 bases between the germline ends. The germline V gene gives CDR1 as MNHEY and CDR2 as SVGAGI. This record comes from a study of neoadjuvant nivolumab and ipilimumab in lung cancer (dated by TCRdb to 2018 to 2021). The study in broad terms: Intravenous nivolumab was dosed at 3 mg/kg on days 1, 15 and 29, and in the combination arm ipilimumab 1 mg/kg was added on day 1 only. The study compared TCR repertoires in pretherapy (baseline) peripheral blood with TCR repertoires in tumors resected at surgery following neoadjuvant immune checkpoint blockade. The primary endpoint of the trial was the rate of major pathologic response (MPR) in the intention-to-treat population of each study arm. In the trial, 44 patients with operable NSCLC were treated, of whom approximately 23 were randomized to nivolumab monotherapy and some 20 to nivolumab plus ipilimumab. Seven patients had matched pretherapy and resected tumor pairs analyzed, with four treated with nivolumab and three with nivolumab plus ipilimumab.

Preparation of the library involved the immunoSEQ multiplex PCR assay. In the paper's pipeline: Repertoires were summarized by richness and clonality, and significantly expanded and contracted clones were identified between pre- and post-therapy samples. The immuneACCESS repertoire file appears here via TCRdb, limited to in-frame rearrangements. These files lack a portion of the clones; in checked studies, under half of the deficit traces to unresolved V genes, and the cause of the others is not known. V and J calls and clone size are copied from that table; D and trimming were computed from the DNA. This sample holds 25,000 to 35,000 clones; under 95% were observed only once. The ten largest clonotypes hold roughly 2% of the sample. Broader findings and caveats from the paper: From pretherapy to surgery, tumor T-cell richness and clonality went up in three of three dual-therapy tumors, versus only two of four nivolumab-treated tumors. Richness in tumors resected after neoadjuvant therapy showed a positive correlation with pretherapy blood TCR richness (Spearman R ~ 0.82). TCR sequencing was performed in a small number of samples. Greater TCR richness and clonality were observed in resected tumors than in tumor-adjacent uninvolved lung, and increases were observed in more dual-therapy-treated tumors. No significant correlation was found between TCR clonality and pathologic tumor regression, and only a single major-pathologic-response sample was available for the analysis of TCR clonality versus pathologic tumor regression.

The time point label for this specimen denotes: at surgical resection after neoadjuvant nivolumab +/- ipilimumab. The samples were obtained from NEOSTAR, a phase 2 randomized trial that tested neoadjuvant nivolumab or nivolumab plus ipilimumab, followed by surgery, in operable NSCLC. This chain is built from TRBV6-5 and TRBJ1-1, with TRBD1 as a weak D call on 5 bases. The TCR comes from an adult with non-small cell lung cancer. Sequencing used peripheral blood, obtained after neoadjuvant nivolumab, alone or with ipilimumab, at or shortly before surgery. The nucleotide sequence is TGTGCCAGCAGTTCAGGGCGGAACACTGAAGCTTTCTTT. Translated, this gives CASSSGRNTEAFF.